This TCR beta chain was identified during a study of OX40 agonist ivuxolimab in advanced cancers. Study-level information: Treatment received earlier with anti-PD-1, anti-PD-L1 or anti-CTLA-4 agents was allowed, and more than 35% had some. Three patients showed partial responses: one hepatocellular carcinoma and two cutaneous melanoma cases.

Notes on this clone: Antigen specificity is unknown.

Only in-frame clones appear in the TCRdb table, and some are missing; sequencing was by immunoSEQ multiplex PCR. The table shows 43,000 or so clones, with roughly 86% occurring only once. Notes on the study in general: Clonal expansion from baseline to week 6 occurred in both CD4+ and CD8+ T cells.

V lost 3 bases to trimming and J lost 6 bases; unmatched junction nucleotides: 11. This CDR3 has 16 amino acids. Germline V gene sequence: CDR1 MDHEN, CDR2 SYDVKM. The clonotype was recovered from an adult with an advanced solid tumor such as melanoma, head and neck, liver or kidney cancer. V is TRBV28 and J is TRBJ1-5; 7 bases are a match to TRBD1. Specimen: CD4+ or CD8+ T cells sorted from blood, collected in a trial of the OX40 agonist ivuxolimab. For the CDR3, the DNA is TGTGCCAGCAGTTTGGTGGGGCAGGGGGTGGGTCAGCCCCAGCATTTT. This sequence encodes CASSLVGQGVGQPQHF.